The clone carrying this TCR beta chain was counted only a few times. The antigen remains unidentified. V shed 0 bases and J shed 9 bases, with 16 bases lying between them. This CDR3 is built from 14 residues. Germline CDR1 reads SGHRS; CDR2 reads YFSETQ. This specimen comes from a study of cytomegalovirus exposure and HLA in healthy donors. Study results and caveats: Analysis performed later showed TCR beta chains linked to HLA being more clonally expanded than equally common others. A missense variant in DCLRE1C was later tied to TCR beta V- and J-gene trimming.

Both 60 Vbeta primers and 13 Jbeta primers went into the PCR. Some clones are missing from TCRdb's copy, which holds only in-frame ones; the method was immunoSEQ multiplex PCR. The sample lists 100,000 to 150,000 clones, roughly 73% occurring once. The chain recombines TRBV5-1 with TRBJ2-7; TRBD2 might be the D (6 bases). Sequencing was carried out using PBMCs. This TCR was recovered from a man in his 60s in good health and CMV-seropositive. The CDR3 DNA reads as TGCGCCAGCAGCTTGGAGGCGGGGCTCTTATGGCAGTACTTC. It translates to CASSLEAGLLWQYF.